This TCR beta chain originates from a study of blood T cell repertoires in COVID-19 (dated by TCRdb to about 2020). With respect to the entire study: Samples from collaborators originated in the United States, Italy and Spain and spanned both the acute and convalescent phases of COVID-19. The material from the prospective study consisted of cDNA or gDNA derived from T cells, B-cell-depleted T cells, or PBMCs. The dataset comprised deeply sampled blood TCRbeta repertoires from subjects exposed to, actively infected with, or recovered from COVID-19. The repertoires were released in a freely available public database meant as a resource for research on the immune response to SARS-CoV-2. Samples were obtained from the ongoing ImmuneRACE study (first 160 participants) and from 950 to 1,500 subjects provided by 6 global collaborators. Sample metadata almost always included a de-identified subject ID, COVID-19 status, age in years and sex. Where available, HLA class I and class II types were obtained from metadata supplied by the sample provider rather than from assay-based typing.

Including the terminal cysteine and phenylalanine, the CDR3 comprises 13 residues. Only the CDR3 region is kept as DNA, spanning 39 bases read in frame from base 1. CDR1 is given as MNHEY and CDR2 as SVGAGI, both from the germline V gene. The trim is 3 bases for V and 7 bases for J, with a gap of 12 bases between the germline ends. The table lists this clone with a few counts. There is no known antigen for this receptor. The record has no base qualities; no much larger clone is one base away. What the research found in general, with its limitations: The quantity of clinical and demographic metadata differed by source and by participant and was supplied without curation.

TCRbeta CDR3 regions were amplified from genomic DNA using the immunoSEQ Assay, a bias-controlled multiplex PCR. On the study's bioinformatics: The number of nucleated cells in each sample was estimated by amplification of reference gene primers within the assay. To quantify the absolute abundance of each unique TCRbeta CDR3 rearrangement, sequence reads were collapsed and filtered. For each sample, productive Simpson clonality was calculated by taking the square root of Simpson's diversity index across productive rearrangements. In its TCRdb copy, this immuneACCESS table keeps in-frame sequences only and misses some clones. Where compared with another copy, unresolved V genes explain less than half of these, and the others have no known cause. For V, J and clone size, that table is used; D and trimming come from the DNA. The sample table shows hundreds of thousands of clones, and roughly 85% are seen once. Around 3% of the sample rests with the top ten.

Collaborating institutions collected whole blood in K2EDTA tubes following their own protocols. For TCRbeta analysis, collaborators shipped samples in one of three forms: frozen whole blood, isolated PBMCs, or DNA extracted from either of those sample types. In this chain, TRBV6-5 is recombined with TRBJ1-2; the D gene is possibly TRBD1, with 5 bases matching. The clonotype was recovered from a young man with active or convalescent COVID-19. The sequenced sample was peripheral blood. The DNA sequence is as follows: TGTGCCAGCAGTTATATCTCTCAGGGTGGCTACACCTTC. Its translation reads: CASSYISQGGYTF.